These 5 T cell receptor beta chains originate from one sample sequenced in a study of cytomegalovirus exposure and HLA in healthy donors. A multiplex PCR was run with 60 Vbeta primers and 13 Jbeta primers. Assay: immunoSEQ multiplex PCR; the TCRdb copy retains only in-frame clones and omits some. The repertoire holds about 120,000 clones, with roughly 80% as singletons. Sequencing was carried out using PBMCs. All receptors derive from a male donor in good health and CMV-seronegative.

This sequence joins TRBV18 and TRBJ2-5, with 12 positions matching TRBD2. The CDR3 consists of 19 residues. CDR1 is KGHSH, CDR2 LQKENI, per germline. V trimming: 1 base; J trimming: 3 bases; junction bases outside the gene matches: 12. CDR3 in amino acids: CASSPLPRTSGKLEETQYF. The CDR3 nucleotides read TGTGCCAGCTCACCACTGCCGAGGACTAGCGGGAAACTGGAAGAGACCCAGTACTTC.

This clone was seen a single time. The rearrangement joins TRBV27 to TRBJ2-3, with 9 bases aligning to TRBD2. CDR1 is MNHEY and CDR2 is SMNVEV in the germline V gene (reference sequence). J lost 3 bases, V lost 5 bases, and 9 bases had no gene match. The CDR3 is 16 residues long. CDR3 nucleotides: TGTGCCAGCAGTACATCCCTAGCGGGATTAACAGATACGCAGTATTTT. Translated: CASSTSLAGLTDTQYF.

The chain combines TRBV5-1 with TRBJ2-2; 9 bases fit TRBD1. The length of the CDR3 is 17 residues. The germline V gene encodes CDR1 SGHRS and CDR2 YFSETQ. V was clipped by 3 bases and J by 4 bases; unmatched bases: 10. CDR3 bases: TGCGCCAGCAGCTCCTCCGGGACAGGGCGTGGCACCGGGGAGCTGTTTTTT. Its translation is CASSSSGTGRGTGELFF.

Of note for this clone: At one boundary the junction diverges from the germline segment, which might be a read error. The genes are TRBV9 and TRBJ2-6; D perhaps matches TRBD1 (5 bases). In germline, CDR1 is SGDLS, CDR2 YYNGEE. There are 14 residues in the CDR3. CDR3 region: CASSVSAGANGLTF. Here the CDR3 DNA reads TGTGCCAGCAGCGTATCAGCTGGGGCCAACGGCCTGACTTTC.

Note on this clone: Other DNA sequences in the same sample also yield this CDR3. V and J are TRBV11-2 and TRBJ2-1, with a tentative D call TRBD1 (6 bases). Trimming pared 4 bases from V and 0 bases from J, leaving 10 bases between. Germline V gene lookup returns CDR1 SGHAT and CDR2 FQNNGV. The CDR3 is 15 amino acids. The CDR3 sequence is CASSSLRGSYNEQFF. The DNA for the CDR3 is TGTGCCAGCAGCTCTCTCAGGGGCTCCTACAATGAGCAGTTCTTC.